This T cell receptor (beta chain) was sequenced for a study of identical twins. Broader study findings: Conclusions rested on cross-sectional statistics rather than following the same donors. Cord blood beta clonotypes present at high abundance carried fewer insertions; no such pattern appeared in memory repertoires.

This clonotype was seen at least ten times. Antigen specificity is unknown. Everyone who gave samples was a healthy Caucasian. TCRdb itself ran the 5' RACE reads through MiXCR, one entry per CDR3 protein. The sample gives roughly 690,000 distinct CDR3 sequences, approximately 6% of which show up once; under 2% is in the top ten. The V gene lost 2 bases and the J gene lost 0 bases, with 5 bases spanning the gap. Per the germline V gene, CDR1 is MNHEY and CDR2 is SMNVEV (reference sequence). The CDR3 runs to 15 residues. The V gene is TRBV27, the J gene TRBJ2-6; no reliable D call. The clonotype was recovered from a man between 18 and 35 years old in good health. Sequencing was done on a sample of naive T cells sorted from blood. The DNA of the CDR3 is TGTGCCAGCAGTTTAGGAGTCTCTGGGGCCAACGTCCTGACTTTC. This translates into CASSLGVSGANVLTF. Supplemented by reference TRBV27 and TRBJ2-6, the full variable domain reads EAQVTQNPRYLITVTGKKLTVTCSQNMNHEYMSWYRQDPGLGLRQIYYSMNVEVTDKGDVPEGYKVSRKEKRNFPLILESPSPNQTSLYFCASSLGVSGANVLTFGAGSRLTVL.